A selection of T cell receptor beta chains follows, all from one sample in a study of shared clonotypes between healthy human individuals. Only in-frame clones appear in the TCRdb table, and some are missing; sequencing was by immunoSEQ multiplex PCR. The profile shows millions of clones, around 90% of them singletons. Material for sequencing was naive CD4+ T cells sorted from blood. The source is a man aged 18 to 35 in good health. CDR3s include the opening cysteine and the closing phenylalanine or tryptophan. The D gene is left open where the match is weak. Expanded clones get a size class; other rows say once, few or many, or leave the size out.

cdr3_length	j_call	d_call	v_call	clone_size	cdr3_nt	cdr3_aa
15	TRBJ1-2	.	TRBV6-1	.	TGTGCCAGCAGTGAAGCTGGCAGAGACCGCTATGGCTACACCTTC	CASSEAGRDRYGYTF
14	TRBJ2-7	TRBD1	TRBV5-5	.	TGTGCCAGCAGCCTCGGACAGGGCTTGGGCGAGCAGTACTTC	CASSLGQGLGEQYF
15	TRBJ2-3	.	TRBV2	.	TGTGCCAGCAGTGATTCAGGGGTCAGCACAGATACGCAGTATTTT	CASSDSGVSTDTQYF
16	TRBJ2-3	.	TRBV4-1	.	TGCGCCAGCAGCCACTGGGACCTCCGTGGCCCAGATACGCAGTATTTT	CASSHWDLRGPDTQYF
15	TRBJ2-7	.	TRBV4-3	.	TGCGCCAGCAGCCAAGATGCAGGGGCGCCCTACGAGCAGTACTTC	CASSQDAGAPYEQYF
15	TRBJ1-4	.	TRBV28	.	TGTGCCAGCAGATGGGGGGCGTCGCGTAATGAAAAACTGTTTTTT	CASRWGASRNEKLFF
15	TRBJ1-2	.	TRBV28	.	TGTGCCAGCAGTTTAACCACAGGGAGTAACTATGGCTACACCTTC	CASSLTTGSNYGYTF
14	TRBJ2-2	.	TRBV5-1	once	TGCGCCAGCAGCTTGGCTGTAGATCCCGGGGAGCTGTTTTTT	CASSLAVDPGELFF
12	TRBJ2-7	.	TRBV7-9	.	TGTGCCAGCAGCAGGACTCTGCAGGACCTGTACTTC	CASSRTLQDLYF
18	TRBJ1-1	TRBD1	TRBV30	.	TGTGCCTGGAGTTACGGATGGGACCGGGACAGGAAGAACACTGAAGCTTTCTTT	CAWSYGWDRDRKNTEAFF
15	TRBJ1-2	.	TRBV19	.	TGTGCCAGTAGCCTCGGGGGAGGGAACCTTGGTGGCTACACCTTC	CASSLGGGNLGGYTF
15	TRBJ2-5	.	TRBV6-1	.	TGTGCCAGCAGTGATCGGGGGAGTCAGTTTGAGACCCAGTACTTC	CASSDRGSQFETQYF
12	TRBJ2-2	.	TRBV11-3	.	TGTGCCAGCAGCTTAATCGCCGGGGAGCTGTTTTTT	CASSLIAGELFF
16	TRBJ1-5	TRBD1	TRBV5-6	.	TGTGCCAGCAGCAAACAGGGGGTTCAGAGCAATCAGCCCCAGCATTTT	CASSKQGVQSNQPQHF
11	TRBJ2-3	.	TRBV6-5	.	TGTGCCAGCAGGCGCACAGATACGCAGTATTTT	CASRRTDTQYF
16	TRBJ2-3	TRBD1	TRBV5-1	.	TGCGCCAGCAGCCCTCTGGGGGACAGGGGCACAGATACGCAGTATTTT	CASSPLGDRGTDTQYF
15	TRBJ2-2	TRBD1	TRBV6-6	.	TGTGCCAGCAGCGTCCAGGGGGCTAACACCGGGGAGCTGTTTTTT	CASSVQGANTGELFF
16	TRBJ1-1	.	TRBV4-1	.	TGCGCCAGCAGCCAATCTGGGGCGGGTGGTGGCACTGAAGCTTTCTTT	CASSQSGAGGGTEAFF
15	TRBJ1-4	.	TRBV29-1	.	TGCAGCGTTGAAGATCCCGGACAGCCTTTGGGGAAACTGTTTTTT	CSVEDPGQPLGKLFF
16	TRBJ2-7	TRBD1	TRBV7-2	.	TGTGCCAGCAGCTTAGCGAGCCCGGGACAGATCTACGAGCAGTACTTC	CASSLASPGQIYEQYF
13	TRBJ2-1	.	TRBV30	.	TGTGCCTGGAGTGTGGGATCCTACAATGAGCAGTTCTTC	CAWSVGSYNEQFF
17	TRBJ2-5	TRBD2	TRBV7-8	.	TGTGCCAGCAGCTTAGAACCAGCGGGGGGAAACCAAGAGACCCAGTACTTC	CASSLEPAGGNQETQYF
15	TRBJ2-3	.	TRBV18	.	TGTGCCAGCTCGTACCCGGGGCCTAGCACAGATACGCAGTATTTT	CASSYPGPSTDTQYF
13	TRBJ2-1	.	TRBV9	.	TGTGCCAGCAGCGTAGCAGTCGACAATGAGCAGTTCTTC	CASSVAVDNEQFF
14	TRBJ2-3	.	TRBV30	.	TGTGCCTGGAGGTCGGGGATTAGCACAGATACGCAGTATTTT	CAWRSGISTDTQYF
13	TRBJ1-5	.	TRBV2	.	TGTGCCAGCACCGCCGGGGTCGGACAGCCCCAGCATTTT	CASTAGVGQPQHF
13	TRBJ1-1	.	TRBV2	.	TGTGCCAGCAGTGTGACTCGGAACACTGAAGCTTTCTTT	CASSVTRNTEAFF
15	TRBJ2-7	TRBD1	TRBV18	.	TGTGCCAGCTCACCACTAATAGCAGGGGGCCACGAGCAGTACTTC	CASSPLIAGGHEQYF
13	TRBJ2-5	.	TRBV4-2	.	TGTGCCAGCAGCCAAGTCAGGGGCGAGACCCAGTACTTC	CASSQVRGETQYF
13	TRBJ2-7	.	TRBV9	.	TGTGCCAGCAGCGTATGGGGCTTGAGCGAGCAGTACTTC	CASSVWGLSEQYF
11	TRBJ1-1	.	TRBV4-1	.	TGCGCCAGCAGCCACAACACTGAAGCTTTCTTT	CASSHNTEAFF
15	TRBJ2-4	.	TRBV7-9	.	TGTGCCAGCAGCTTGGAGACAGGTTCCAAAAACATTCAGTACTTC	CASSLETGSKNIQYF
15	TRBJ1-2	.	TRBV5-1	.	TGCGCCAGCAGACCCCAGACCGGAGCTAACTATGGCTACACCTTC	CASRPQTGANYGYTF
13	TRBJ2-7	.	TRBV2	.	TGTGCCGGCAGTGTCAGGGAGTTGTACGAGCAGTACTTC	CAGSVRELYEQYF
13	TRBJ2-5	.	TRBV6-5	.	TGTGCCAGCAGCCGGAGGTCCGGAGAGACCCAGTACTTC	CASSRRSGETQYF
15	TRBJ1-6	TRBD1	TRBV6-1	.	TGTGCCAGCAGTGTGCGGGGACAGGGTAATTCACCCCTCCACTTT	CASSVRGQGNSPLHF